This is a list of T cell receptor beta chains from one sample in a study of blood T cell repertoires in COVID-19. Profiling relied on immunoSEQ multiplex PCR, and the TCRdb table lists in-frame clones only, not all of them. In the table there are 20,000 or so clones, roughly 90% of which are singletons. Sequencing was done on a sample of peripheral blood. The receptors were gathered from a human donor in a cohort sampled during active COVID-19. CDR3s include the opening cysteine and the closing phenylalanine or tryptophan. A D gene is named only where the DNA matches it firmly. Clone size, where shown, is once, few, many, or a class for clones that have expanded.

d_call	j_call	v_call	clone_size	cdr3_nt	cdr3_aa
NA	TRBJ2-3	TRBV9	NA	TGTGCCAGCAGCGTAGCGGTGGGGCACGATACGCAGTATTTT	CASSVAVGHDTQYF
TRBD2	TRBJ2-3	TRBV7-9	NA	TGTGCCAGCAGCCACGAGACTAGCGGGAGCACAGATACGCAGTATTTT	CASSHETSGSTDTQYF
TRBD2	TRBJ2-7	TRBV6-1	medium-sized	TGTGCCAGCAGTGAATACCGGGAGGGGAAGTACTTC	CASSEYREGKYF
TRBD1	TRBJ1-1	TRBV13	NA	TGTGCCAGCAGCTATGACAGGGGGAAAACTGAAGCTTTCTTT	CASSYDRGKTEAFF
TRBD2	TRBJ2-3	TRBV7-3	NA	TGTGCCAGCAGCCAACATAGCGGGAGGGGAACAGATACGCAGTATTTT	CASSQHSGRGTDTQYF
NA	TRBJ1-6	TRBV3-1/TRBV3-2	NA	TGTGCCAGCAGCCACGGTGGGCCTGATAGCTCCTATAATTCACCCCTCCACTTT	CASSHGGPDSSYNSPLHF
NA	TRBJ1-1	TRBV7-2	NA	TGTGCCAGCAGCTTGACGGGAACTGAAGCTTTCTTT	CASSLTGTEAFF
NA	TRBJ2-2	TRBV19	NA	TGTGCCAGTAGTATAAGGCCTAGCGACACCGGGGAGCTGTTTTTT	CASSIRPSDTGELFF
NA	TRBJ2-5	TRBV2	once	TGTGCCAGCCATTTCGGCGGCTCGGGGACCCAGTACTTC	CASHFGGSGTQYF
TRBD1	TRBJ1-2	TRBV6-6	NA	TGTGCCAGCAGCCGAGGACAGGAGGTATATGGCTACACCTTC	CASSRGQEVYGYTF
TRBD1	TRBJ2-1	TRBV19	few	TGTGCCAGTAGTATAGTCGCAGGGGGCAATGAGCAGTTCTTC	CASSIVAGGNEQFF
NA	TRBJ2-3	TRBV7-9	once	TGTGCGAAGGCCGAGACTGCCTTTGGAGAAGATACGCAGTATTTT	CAKAETAFGEDTQYF
TRBD2	TRBJ2-1	TRBV10-3	NA	TGTGCCATCAGTGAGTCAACTAGCGGGAGGGTGTCCTACAATGAGCAGTTCTTC	CAISESTSGRVSYNEQFF
NA	TRBJ1-4	TRBV4-2	NA	TGTGCCAGCAGCCTAAGGGCAGCAGGGTTAACCGAAAAACTGTTTTTT	CASSLRAAGLTEKLFF
TRBD1	TRBJ2-1	TRBV5-6	once	TGTGCCAGCAGCTGGACAGGAGATTCATACAATGAGCAGTTCTTC	CASSWTGDSYNEQFF
NA	TRBJ2-5	TRBV21-1	NA	TGTGCCAGCAGCAAATTTAGCAGAGTCCCGGAGACCCAGTACTTC	CASSKFSRVPETQYF
TRBD2	TRBJ2-7	TRBV11-2	NA	TGTGCCAGCAGCTTAGACGGCCTAGCGGGAGGCGAGCAGTACTTC	CASSLDGLAGGEQYF
NA	TRBJ1-5	TRBV3-1/TRBV3-2	NA	TGTGCCAGCAGCCAAGGTTTGGGGGCAAGTCAGCCCCAGCATTTT	CASSQGLGASQPQHF
TRBD1	TRBJ2-1	TRBV7-9	NA	TGTGCCAGCTATACGATGCAGGGGGCCTACAATGAGCAGTTCTTC	CASYTMQGAYNEQFF
NA	TRBJ2-7	TRBV12-5	NA	TGTGCTAGTGGTTTTATAAACGAGCAGTACTTC	CASGFINEQYF
NA	TRBJ1-5	TRBV28	NA	TGTGCCAGCAGTTTAGGGACTAATGCCGATCAGCCCCAGCATTTT	CASSLGTNADQPQHF
NA	TRBJ2-7	TRBV5-6	NA	TGTGCCAGCAGCTTGGCCAGTACAACCTACGAGCAGTACTTC	CASSLASTTYEQYF
NA	TRBJ2-1	TRBV11-2	NA	TGTGCCAGCCGGAGGCTTGCCTACAATGAGCAGTTCTTC	CASRRLAYNEQFF
TRBD1	TRBJ1-6	TRBV5-1	NA	TGCGCCAGCAGCCCCTCCGGGACAGATAATTCACCCCTCCACTTT	CASSPSGTDNSPLHF